This TCR beta chain was recorded in a study of spatial heterogeneity in lung cancer. The CDR3 runs to 14 residues. Germline V gives CDR1 DFQATT, CDR2 SNEGSKA (reference sequence). V gave up 6 bases and J gave up 5 bases, with 20 bases separating them. A unique molecular identifier was carried by every single TCR cDNA molecule. From the 5' RACE reads, TCRdb called clonotypes with MiXCR, one entry per CDR3 protein. The sample lists 40,000 to 45,000 distinct CDR3 sequences, roughly an eighth occurring once. As for time point: sample taken at primary tumor resection. No cell sorting; template was whole RNA from tumor, lung tissue or PBMC.

The sample consisted of PBMCs, taken at surgery. J is TRBJ2-7 and V is TRBV20-1; weak D call: TRBD2 (6 bases). The source is a male donor with early-stage non-small cell lung cancer. CDR3 DNA sequence: TGCAGTGCCGGGGACCGACTAGGATCCGACGAGCAGTACTTC. It specifies CSAGDRLGSDEQYF.